Each of the 26 T cell receptor beta chains below was sequenced from the same sample in a study of neurological immune-mediated disorders. One entry per CDR3 protein results from TCRdb running MiXCR on the 5' RACE reads. The sample consists of about 53,000 distinct CDR3 sequences, roughly 8.4% of them appearing once. Time point defined: longitudinal time-point 3. The sequenced sample was PBMCs. Receptors were obtained from a woman in her thirties or forties in good health.

The V and J genes are TRBV5-1 and TRBJ2-2; D is perhaps TRBD2 (5 bases). Trimming removed 0 bases at V and 4 bases at J, with 10 bases between. From germline, CDR1 is SGHRS and CDR2 YFSETQ. This CDR3 region has 15 residues. As DNA, the CDR3 is TGCGCCAGCAGCTTGGAGGCGGGCGGCACCGGGGAGCTGTTTTTT. Its protein is CASSLEAGGTGELFF. Based on the CDR3 plus reference TRBV5-1 and TRBJ2-2, the full variable domain is KAGVTQTPRYLIKTRGQQVTLSCSPISGHRSVSWYQQTPGQGLQFLFEYFSETQRNKGNFPGRFSGRQFSNSRSEMNVSTLELGDSALYLCASSLEAGGTGELFFGEGSRLTVL.

This clonotype was seen ten or more times. The genes are TRBV29-1 and TRBJ2-1, with unresolved D. The germline gives CDR1 SQVTM, CDR2 ANQGSEA. The CDR3 is 13 amino acids. Trimming took 5 bases from V and 3 from J, leaving 11 bases between them. In DNA form, the CDR3 reads TGCAGCGTTCTCGGCGGAGACTACAATGAGCAGTTCTTC. This gives the protein CSVLGGDYNEQFF.

This clonotype was detected many times. The chain recombines TRBV20-1 with TRBJ2-2; TRBD1 agrees at 7 bases. The CDR3 totals 16 residues. Germline CDR1 reads DFQATT; CDR2 reads SNEGSKA (reference sequence). V was pared by 5 bases and J by 2 bases, with 11 bases of the junction left unmatched. CDR3: CSAAPAGTANTGELFF. The DNA for the CDR3 is TGCAGTGCTGCCCCAGCCGGGACAGCCAACACCGGGGAGCTGTTTTTT.

This clonotype was observed many times. This chain uses TRBV5-1 with TRBJ1-6; unclear D gene. Germline loops: CDR1 SGHRS, CDR2 YFSETQ. This CDR3 contains 16 residues. V was clipped by 0 bases and J by 6 bases, with 13 bases between them. The DNA of the CDR3 is TGCGCCAGCAGCTTGGATCCTAGCTACTCTAATTCACCCCTCCACTTT. Translation gives CASSLDPSYSNSPLHF.

In DNA form, the CDR3 reads TGTGCCAGCAGCCCCATGGCTCGAGGGACTAGCTCCTACGAGCAGTACTTC. Its protein is CASSPMARGTSSYEQYF. V is TRBV7-2 and J is TRBJ2-7; 8 nucleotides align to TRBD2. The germline CDR1 and CDR2 sequences are SGHTA and FQGNSA. This CDR3 contains 17 residues. Trimming at V came to 5 bases and at J to 0 bases, leaving 12 bases not matched to a gene.

This clonotype was detected many times. The chain joins TRBV12-3 or TRBV12-4 to TRBJ1-1; D gene ambiguous. There are 13 residues in the CDR3. V shed 4 bases and J shed 0 bases, with 6 bases lying between them. CDR3 in DNA: TGTGCCAGCAGTTACCTGATGAACACTGAAGCTTTCTTT. Its translation: CASSYLMNTEAFF.

This clonotype was picked up a small number of times. V is TRBV9 and J is TRBJ2-7, with 7 bases lining up with TRBD1. Germline V lookup: CDR1 SGDLS, CDR2 YYNGEE. J was trimmed by 1 base and V by 0 bases; bases with no gene match: 4. The CDR3 covers 15 residues. CDR3 nucleotide sequence: TGTGCCAGCAGCGTAGGGGCAGGGGGATCCTACGAGCAGTACTTC. This encodes CASSVGAGGSYEQYF.

This clonotype was seen ten or more times. The V call is TRBV7-2, the J call TRBJ2-7; 9 bases align to TRBD2. Germline CDR1 reads SGHTA; CDR2 reads FQGNSA. This CDR3 contains 14 residues. V dropped 5 bases and J dropped 5; count of bases not matched to a gene: 7. The DNA for the CDR3 is TGTGCCAGCAGCACCTATAGCGGGAGAAACGAGCAGTACTTC. Its protein product is CASSTYSGRNEQYF.

This clonotype has more than one count but fewer than ten. This chain joins TRBV12-3 or TRBV12-4 and TRBJ2-7; D may be TRBD2 (6 bases). This CDR3 spans 16 amino acids. V was trimmed by 1 base and J by 0 bases, leaving 13 bases between them. The CDR3 sequence: CASSLGGTHSSYEQYF. CDR3 DNA: TGTGCCAGCAGTTTAGGCGGGACTCACAGCTCCTACGAGCAGTACTTC.

This clonotype was seen at least ten times. The chain recombines TRBV12-3 or TRBV12-4 with TRBJ2-7; D could derive from TRBD1 or TRBD2 (5 bases each). CDR3 size: 13 residues. V was pared by 8 bases and J by 5 bases, with 16 bases between. The CDR3, as DNA: TGTGCCAGCCGAATGACCGGGGCCAACGAGCAGTACTTC. Protein sequence: CASRMTGANEQYF.

This clonotype was counted at least ten times. The chain has TRBV27 and TRBJ2-7; tentatively, D is TRBD1 or TRBD2 (5 bases each). The V end was cut by 4 bases, the J end by 1 base, with 14 bases between. The length of the CDR3 is 15 residues. CDR1 is MNHEY, CDR2 SMNVEV, per germline (reference sequence). The CDR3 sequence: CASSSHGDPSYEQYF. DNA for the CDR3: TGTGCCAGCAGTTCCCACGGGGACCCGTCCTACGAGCAGTACTTC.

Many counts were recorded for this clonotype. This chain links TRBV6-2 or TRBV6-3 with TRBJ1-1, with D hard to call. This CDR3 is 15 amino acids long. Per the germline V gene, CDR1 is MNHEY and CDR2 is SVGEGT. Trimming removed 6 bases at V and 10 bases at J, with 24 bases between. The CDR3 DNA is TGTGCCAGCAGCCGCCGGAACGAGATGATGGGCTTAGCTTTCTTT. Translating it yields CASSRRNEMMGLAFF.

V usage is TRBV7-2 and J usage is TRBJ2-2; D tentatively reads TRBD1 or TRBD2 (5 bases each). Trimming stripped 11 bases from V and 1 base from J, with 20 bases between. Germline V lookup: CDR1 SGHTA, CDR2 FQGNSA. The CDR3 consists of 16 residues. This CDR3 is CAVPVGENENTGELFF. In DNA form, the CDR3 reads TGTGCCGTCCCGGTAGGGGAGAATGAGAACACCGGGGAGCTGTTTTTT.

This clonotype was observed many times. The V call is TRBV10-3, the J call TRBJ2-1, with no clear D. The CDR3 is 14 amino acids. V was shortened by 6 bases and J by 3 bases, with 12 bases between the two germline ends. Germline CDR1 and CDR2: ENHRY and SYGVKD. Here the CDR3 reads CAISGGTSYNEQFF. In DNA form, the CDR3 reads TGTGCCATCAGCGGCGGTACCAGCTACAATGAGCAGTTCTTC.

There are many counts of this clonotype. CDR3 DNA sequence: TGTGCCAGCAGCTTATTCGCAGGGGCAGTTGGGAAGCAGTTCTTC. It yields the protein CASSLFAGAVGKQFF. The chain is built from TRBV7-9 and TRBJ2-1, with D possibly being TRBD1 (6 bases). Germline values: CDR1 SEHNR, CDR2 FQNEAQ (reference sequence). This CDR3 spans 15 amino acids. Deletions cut 2 bases from V and 11 bases from J, with 19 bases between.

The chain has TRBV6-2 or TRBV6-3 and TRBJ1-2; 8 positions match TRBD1. The V and J ends lost 2 bases and 5 bases, in that order; junction bases with no gene match: 10. This CDR3 is 16 amino acids long. In germline, CDR1 is MNHEY, CDR2 SVGEGT. CDR3 DNA sequence: TGTGCCAGCAGTTACCGGCATCCGGGACAGGAGTATGGCTACACCTTC. Encoded protein: CASSYRHPGQEYGYTF.

This clonotype was found many times. The chain uses TRBV13 and TRBJ2-5; 8 bases align to TRBD2. Germline CDR1 PRHDT, CDR2 FYEKMQ (reference sequence). V was pared by 7 bases and J by 4 bases, with 8 bases of the junction left unmatched. The CDR3 runs to 14 residues. CDR3 sequence: CASNRRGARETQYF. Written as DNA, the CDR3 is TGTGCCAGCAACCGGCGGGGGGCGCGAGAGACCCAGTACTTC.

There are many counts of this clonotype. The rearrangement uses TRBV7-2 and TRBJ2-1, with 13 nucleotides matching TRBD2. Germline V gene lookup returns CDR1 SGHTA and CDR2 FQGNSA. This CDR3 has 15 amino acids. With 3 bases clipped from V and 7 bases from J, the junction kept 3 bases outside the gene matches. The CDR3 DNA follows: TGTGCCAGCAGCTTCCGACTAGCGGGAGGTAATGAGCAGTTCTTC. Protein: CASSFRLAGGNEQFF.

This clonotype has ten or more counts. CDR3 amino acids: CSALFEDTEAFF. The CDR3 DNA is TGCAGTGCCCTCTTTGAGGACACTGAAGCTTTCTTT. The chain uses TRBV20-1 and TRBJ1-1; D is uncertain. The ends were cut back, 6 bases at V and 3 bases at J, with 11 bases in the middle. Germline V gene lookup returns CDR1 DFQATT and CDR2 SNEGSKA (reference sequence). This CDR3 contains 12 residues.

This clonotype occurred many times. The chain uses TRBV5-1 and TRBJ1-1; maybe TRBD1 (5 bases). The V and J ends lost 0 bases and 1 base respectively, with 19 bases between them. CDR1 SGHRS and CDR2 YFSETQ come from the germline V gene. The CDR3 spans 18 residues. The CDR3 reads CASSLDRGPLGSNTEAFF. CDR3 in DNA: TGCGCCAGCAGCTTGGATCGGGGACCCTTGGGCTCGAACACTGAAGCTTTCTTT.

The chain combines TRBV5-1 with TRBJ1-1; D might be TRBD1 (5 bases). The CDR3 runs to 14 residues. The V gene's germline CDR1 is SGHRS and CDR2 YFSETQ. Trimming stripped 4 bases from V and 6 bases from J, with 16 bases between. In nucleotides, the CDR3 is TGCGCCAGCAGCCTATGGGCGGAAGGGGCTGAAGCTTTCTTT. It specifies CASSLWAEGAEAFF.

This clonotype has a count of ten or more. This chain joins TRBV4-3 and TRBJ1-1; 7 bases agree with TRBD1. With 0 bases clipped from V and 6 bases from J, the junction kept 7 bases outside the gene matches. Germline V lookup: CDR1 LGHNA, CDR2 YSLEER. The CDR3 contains 15 residues. CDR3 sequence: CASSQDSGGKAEAFF. CDR3 in DNA: TGCGCCAGCAGCCAAGATTCAGGGGGGAAGGCTGAAGCTTTCTTT.

A word on this clonotype: The junction does not match germline at one end; this may be a read error. This chain's CDR3 is CASIRDRGARTDAFF. The CDR3, as DNA: TGTGCCAGCATCCGGGACAGGGGGGCGCGGACTGACGCTTTCTTT. The gene calls are TRBV5-5 and TRBJ1-1, with TRBD1 matching 11 bases. The CDR3 is 15 residues long. CDR1 and CDR2 (germline): SGHKS, YYEKEE (reference sequence).

In its sample, this clonotype was seen many times. The CDR3 reads CATSSGTPLSTQYF. The CDR3 coding sequence is TGTGCCACCAGTAGCGGGACCCCCTTGAGTACGCAGTATTTT. V gene TRBV15 combines with J gene TRBJ2-3; 8 nucleotides agree with TRBD2. CDR3 size: 14 residues. Trimming took 6 bases from V and 8 from J; bases not matched to a gene: 10. Per germline, CDR1 LNHNV and CDR2 YYDKDF (reference sequence). The complete variable domain, with remaining parts taken from reference TRBV15 and TRBJ2-3, reads DAMVIQNPRYQVTQFGKPVTLSCSQTLNHNVMYWYQQKSSQAPKLLFHYYDKDFNNEADTPDNFQSRRPNTSFCFLDIRSPGLGDTAMYLCATSSGTPLSTQYFGPGTRLTVL.

This clonotype has a count of ten or more. The chain uses TRBV12-3 or TRBV12-4 and TRBJ2-1; the D gene is possibly TRBD2 (6 bases). V lost 6 bases to trimming and J lost 8 bases, with 17 bases between them. The CDR3 loop spans 14 amino acids. CDR3 sequence: CASSPPTSIYEQFF. The DNA for the CDR3 is TGTGCCAGCAGCCCACCGACTAGTATTTATGAGCAGTTCTTC.

This clonotype was counted ten times or more. V gene TRBV6-5 combines with J gene TRBJ1-4; D gene ambiguous. Trimming stripped 2 bases from V and 11 bases from J, with 9 bases between. The CDR3 consists of 12 residues. Germline CDR1 and CDR2: MNHEY and SVGAGI. Here the CDR3 reads CASSYRAGKLFF. The DNA of the CDR3 is TGTGCCAGCAGTTACAGGGCTGGGAAACTGTTTTTT.